The sequence of this TCR beta chain was determined in a study of T cell changes during pregnancy in multiple sclerosis. Trimming took off 4 bases at V and 1 base at J, with 11 bases between the two ends. This CDR3 spans 16 amino acids. The germline CDR1 and CDR2 sequences are LGHNA and YNFKEQ. Here immunoSEQ multiplex PCR was the method, and the copy in TCRdb shows in-frame clones only, minus some. This table has about 24,000 clones, 70% to 90% appearing once. This rearrangement joins TRBV4-2 to TRBJ1-6, with D perhaps TRBD1 (6 bases). The origin of this receptor is a female donor in good health, enrolled as a control in a pregnancy study. Sample: CD8+ T cells from peripheral blood mononuclear cells, taken in the first trimester of pregnancy. The CDR3 loop reads CASSLKDSSYNSPLHF. CDR3 bases: TGTGCCAGCAGCCTTAAGGACAGTTCCTATAATTCACCCCTCCACTTT.